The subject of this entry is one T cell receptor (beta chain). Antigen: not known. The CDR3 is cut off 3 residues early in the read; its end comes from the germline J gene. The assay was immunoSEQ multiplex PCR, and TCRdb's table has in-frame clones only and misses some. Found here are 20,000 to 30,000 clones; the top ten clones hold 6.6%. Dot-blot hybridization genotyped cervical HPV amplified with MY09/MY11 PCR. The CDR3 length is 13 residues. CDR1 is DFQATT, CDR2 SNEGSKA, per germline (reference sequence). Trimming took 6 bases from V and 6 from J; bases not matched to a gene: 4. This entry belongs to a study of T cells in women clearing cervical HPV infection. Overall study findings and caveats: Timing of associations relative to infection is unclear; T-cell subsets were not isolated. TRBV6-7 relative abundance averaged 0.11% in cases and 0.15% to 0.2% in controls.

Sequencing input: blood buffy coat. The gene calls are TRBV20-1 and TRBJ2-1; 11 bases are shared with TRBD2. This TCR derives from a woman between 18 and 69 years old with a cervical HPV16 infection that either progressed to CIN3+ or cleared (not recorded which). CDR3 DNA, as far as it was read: TGCAGTGCACCACTAGCGGGAGCCAATGAG. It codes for CSAPLAGANE. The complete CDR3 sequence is CSAPLAGANEQFF.